These 19 T cell receptor beta chains were all obtained from the same sample, sequenced in a study of long-term antiretroviral therapy in people with HIV. Investigators performed immunoSEQ version v3.0 at survey level. TCRdb's table, derived via immunoSEQ multiplex PCR, lists solely in-frame clones and lacks some. The sample carries roughly 32,000 clones, 70% to 90% recorded once. Sequenced here: unsorted PBMCs, sampled about 3.5 years after starting antiretroviral therapy. The receptors were sampled from a man aged 18 to 35 with HIV.

V gene TRBV5-4 combines with J gene TRBJ1-2; D might be TRBD1 (6 bases). This CDR3 contains 13 residues. Trimming stripped 0 bases from V and 8 bases from J, with 11 bases between. CDR1 is SGHNT and CDR2 is YYREEE in the germline V gene (reference sequence). CDR3 coding DNA: TGTGCCAGCAGCTTGGTGGGGGCAGACGGCTACACCTTC. Translation: CASSLVGADGYTF.

V usage is TRBV5-1 and J usage is TRBJ2-1; 7 nucleotides line up with TRBD1. The CDR3 is made up of 16 amino acids. Trimming took 4 bases from V and 2 from J; bases not matched to a gene: 9. Germline CDR1 SGHRS, CDR2 YFSETQ. The CDR3 sequence is CASSEIDRATYNEQFF. CDR3 nucleotide sequence: TGCGCCAGCAGCGAAATCGACAGGGCCACCTACAATGAGCAGTTCTTC.

The rearrangement uses TRBV5-4 and TRBJ2-7; possible D gene TRBD1, 6 bases. V lost 4 bases and J lost 0, with 11 bases in between. CDR1 is SGHNT, CDR2 YYREEE, per germline (reference sequence). The CDR3 loop spans 14 amino acids. The DNA for the CDR3 is TGTGCCAGCAGCCCCTTGACAGGCTCCTACGAGCAGTACTTC. This encodes CASSPLTGSYEQYF.

The chain couples TRBV7-8 to TRBJ2-7; D call uncertain. The CDR3 runs 13 residues. The ends were cut back, 2 bases at V and 3 bases at J, with 8 bases in the middle. Per the germline V gene, CDR1 is SGHVS and CDR2 is FQNEAQ. The CDR3 sequence: CASSLQIGYEQYF. CDR3 bases: TGTGCCAGCAGCTTACAGATCGGCTACGAGCAGTACTTC.

V gene TRBV10-1 combines with J gene TRBJ2-1; TRBD1 matches 11 bases. Looked up from germline, CDR1 is WNHNN and CDR2 is SYGVQD (reference sequence). V gave up 5 bases and J gave up 10 bases; unmatched junction bases: 7. The CDR3 has 14 residues. CDR3 region: CASSLGQGAGEQFF. The CDR3 region has the DNA TGCGCCAGCAGTCTCGGACAGGGGGCTGGGGAGCAGTTCTTC.

The table lists this clone with a count of one. The DNA of the CDR3 is TGTGCCAGCAGCTTAGCCCTCGGACAGGGGTACAATCAGCCCCAGCATTTT. This sequence encodes CASSLALGQGYNQPQHF. The J gene is TRBJ1-5, the V gene TRBV11-2, with TRBD1 matching over 9 bases. Germline lookup yields CDR1 SGHAT and CDR2 FQNNGV. The CDR3 totals 17 residues. V was pared by 1 base and J by 3 bases, with 7 bases of the junction left unmatched.

The chain joins TRBV9 to TRBJ1-6; D is possibly TRBD1 (6 bases). The CDR3 contains 14 residues. CDR1 SGDLS and CDR2 YYNGEE come from the germline V gene. V lost 3 bases, J lost 9 bases, and 13 bases lay in between. For the CDR3, the DNA is TGTGCCAGCAGCGAACAGGGCAATCCTTCACCCCTCCACTTT. This sequence encodes CASSEQGNPSPLHF.

The rearrangement joins TRBV15 to TRBJ2-1; 8 positions agree with TRBD1. From germline, CDR1 is LNHNV and CDR2 YYDKDF (reference sequence). The V and J ends lost 1 base and 5 bases, in that order; junction bases with no gene match: 13. This CDR3 spans 18 amino acids. The CDR3 region is CATSRAINLQGADNEQFF. CDR3 DNA sequence: TGTGCCACCAGCAGAGCAATAAATCTGCAGGGGGCGGACAATGAGCAGTTCTTC.

This chain connects TRBV4-1 to TRBJ1-4, with D possibly TRBD1 on 6 matching bases. Germline V lookup: CDR1 MGHRA, CDR2 YSYEKL. This CDR3 is built from 17 residues. V shed 0 bases and J shed 8 bases, with 19 bases lying between them. CDR3 loop: CASSQESYGGWGEKLFF. In DNA form, the CDR3 reads TGCGCCAGCAGCCAAGAATCTTACGGGGGCTGGGGGGAAAAACTGTTTTTT.

The chain couples TRBV29-1 to TRBJ2-3; TRBD2 matches 7 bases. The CDR3 consists of 13 residues. Trimming removed 3 bases from V and 0 bases from J; junction bases left unmatched: 0. Germline CDR1 and CDR2: SQVTM and ANQGSEA. CDR3 nucleotides: TGCAGCGTTGACGGGGGGAGCACAGATACGCAGTATTTT. Its protein is CSVDGGSTDTQYF.

The CDR3 reads CASSFIPSGASTDTQYF. In DNA, the CDR3 is TGTGCCAGCAGTTTCATCCCTAGCGGGGCAAGCACAGATACGCAGTATTTT. This rearrangement joins TRBV27 to TRBJ2-3; the match to TRBD2 covers 9 bases. CDR3 length: 17 amino acids. V lost 3 bases to trimming and J lost 0 bases; unmatched junction nucleotides: 7. Germline V gene sequence: CDR1 MNHEY, CDR2 SMNVEV (reference sequence).

This clone turned up a few times. The CDR3 bases are TGTGCCAGCAGCCCAGGACCCATTAATTCACCCCTCCACTTT. Its translation: CASSPGPINSPLHF. The chain is built from TRBV9 and TRBJ1-6; D gene ambiguous. The germline CDR1 and CDR2 sequences are SGDLS and YYNGEE. This CDR3 region has 14 residues. Trimming took 4 bases from V and 6 from J, leaving 11 bases between them.

The chain carries TRBV11-2 and TRBJ2-4; perhaps TRBD1 as D (6 bases). The CDR3 is made up of 14 amino acids. Trimming pared 3 bases from V and 3 bases from J, leaving 9 bases between. Germline CDR1 SGHAT, CDR2 FQNNGV. The DNA for the CDR3 is TGTGCCAGCAGCTTCTCAGGGGACAAAAACATTCAGTACTTC. Translation gives CASSFSGDKNIQYF. The whole variable domain, filled in from reference TRBV11-2 and TRBJ2-4, reads EAGVAQSPRYKIIEKRQSVAFWCNPISGHATLYWYQQILGQGPKLLIQFQNNGVVDDSQLPKDRFSAERLKGVDSTLKIQPAKLEDSAVYLCASSFSGDKNIQYFGAGTRLSVL.

This sequence joins TRBV9 and TRBJ2-7; no firm D call. From germline, CDR1 is SGDLS and CDR2 YYNGEE. This CDR3 region has 12 residues. V shed 3 bases and J shed 4 bases, with 8 bases lying between them. The CDR3 protein is CASSGPTYEQYF. Written as DNA, the CDR3 is TGTGCCAGCAGCGGGCCGACTTACGAGCAGTACTTC.

The rearrangement joins TRBV12-5 to TRBJ2-3, with 10 nucleotides matching TRBD2. With V trimmed by 1 base and J by 2 bases, 3 bases remained unmatched. This CDR3 comprises 16 residues. Germline values: CDR1 LGHNT, CDR2 FRNRAP. CDR3 coding DNA: TGTGCTAGTGGTTTGGCTAGCGGGAGTTCCACAGATACGCAGTATTTT. It translates to CASGLASGSSTDTQYF. The entire variable domain, with the rest obtained from reference TRBV12-5 and TRBJ2-3, is as follows: DARVTQTPRHKVTEMGQEVTMRCQPILGHNTVFWYRQTMMQGLELLAYFRNRAPLDDSGMPKDRFSAEMPDATLATLKIQPSEPRDSAVYFCASGLASGSSTDTQYFGPGTRLTVL.

This chain uses TRBV4-1 with TRBJ1-1; weak D call: TRBD1 (5 bases). Germline assignment: CDR1 MGHRA and CDR2 YSYEKL. V was trimmed by 2 bases and J by 6 bases, leaving 16 bases between them. This CDR3 is 15 amino acids long. The CDR3 DNA is TGCGCCAGCAGCCAACCAGACAGCTACAGATCTGAAGCTTTCTTT. Translation gives CASSQPDSYRSEAFF.

This clone occurred a few times. The rearrangement links TRBV19 to TRBJ2-2, with a tentative D call TRBD1 (5 bases). The germline V gene has CDR1 LNHDA and CDR2 SQIVND (reference sequence). V lost 1 base and J lost 1, with 10 bases in between. This CDR3 has 16 amino acids. The CDR3 here is CASSIVGQGNTGELFF. CDR3 sequence (DNA): TGTGCCAGTAGTATAGTGGGGCAGGGGAACACCGGGGAGCTGTTTTTT.

The chain recombines TRBV9 with TRBJ2-3, with D possibly TRBD1 on 5 matching bases. The CDR3 covers 13 residues. Trimming took off 3 bases at V and 5 bases at J, with 10 bases between the two ends. Germline-derived CDR1 and CDR2 are SGDLS and YYNGEE. CDR3 amino acids: CASSAYTGDTQYF. The CDR3 bases are TGTGCCAGCAGCGCCTATACAGGAGATACGCAGTATTTT.

The chain combines TRBV15 with TRBJ2-2; D gene unclear. This CDR3 contains 17 residues. Germline CDR1 reads LNHNV; CDR2 reads YYDKDF (reference sequence). V lost 4 bases and J lost 5, with 20 bases in between. CDR3 residues: CATSTRLLIEDTGELFF. CDR3 coding DNA: TGTGCCACCAGCACCCGGCTACTAATAGAAGATACCGGGGAGCTGTTTTTT. Full variable domain (rest looked up from reference TRBV15 and TRBJ2-2): DAMVIQNPRYQVTQFGKPVTLSCSQTLNHNVMYWYQQKSSQAPKLLFHYYDKDFNNEADTPDNFQSRRPNTSFCFLDIRSPGLGDTAMYLCATSTRLLIEDTGELFFGEGSRLTVL.